This T cell receptor (beta chain) was captured in a study of glioma-infiltrating T cells after dendritic cell vaccination (dated by TCRdb to about 2016). The study in broad terms: A cohort of 15 or so glioblastoma patients from Phase I and II dendritic cell vaccination trials was included, of whom 9 were newly diagnosed and 6 had recurrent disease. Survival after dendritic cell vaccination was correlated with TCR sequencing metrics, such as TIL content and the overlap between tumor and blood repertoires. Each patient was given three intradermal dendritic cell vaccine injections, spaced two weeks apart, in the arm below the axilla. Deep sequencing of TCR beta CDR3 regions was used to quantify tumor-infiltrating lymphocyte content and compare tumor and blood repertoires in dendritic cell-vaccinated glioblastoma patients. Patients received autologous tumor lysate-pulsed dendritic cell vaccination between 2003 and 2012. The vaccine was prepared from monocyte-derived dendritic cells that were cultured for under 8 days with IL-4 and GM-CSF and then pulsed overnight with autologous tumor lysate.

Interpreted using the paper, the time point label stands for: after dendritic cell vaccination, including at tumor progression/relapse. Patients were selected on the basis of adequate residual fresh-frozen tumor tissue and more than two years of available survival data. Molecular status otherwise varied across the glioblastoma patients, but none of them carried an isocitrate dehydrogenase mutation. PBMC were collected before vaccination, two weeks after the third vaccination, and at tumor progression when it occurred. Genomic DNA was extracted with the Qiagen DNeasy Blood extraction Kit. On the study overall, not on this receptor specifically: No direct relationship between TCR clonality and survival was found, suggesting a diverse polyclonal response may matter. The cohort was small and heterogeneous, with few patients having full blood and tumor sets and even fewer initial-recurrent tumor pairs. The response model built on TCR overlap across three groups was characterized as speculative, with prospective validation still needed. Longer time to progression and overall survival after dendritic cell vaccination were predicted by higher estimated pretreatment TIL content.

The immunoSEQ assay amplified TCRB CDR3 regions from roughly 2.1 micrograms of genomic DNA, or from all available DNA when less than that amount was available. The multiplex PCR employed 60 forward primers targeting TCR V beta segments and 13 reverse primers targeting J beta segments. Synthetic control templates were spiked into each sample at limiting dilution to estimate reads per starting template. Reads of 87 bp were generated by sequencing on the Illumina HiSeq System. In the source study's methods: PCR and sequencing errors were removed by a nearest neighbor algorithm that merged closely related sequences. TCR overlap was defined as the percentage of unique tumor TCR beta sequences that were also present in the same patient's peripheral blood. As stored in TCRdb, this immuneACCESS dataset retains in-frame rearrangements with V and J assigned. A fraction of the clones does not appear; measured against another copy, unresolved V genes explain less than half of the discrepancy, and the remainder lacks a known reason. That table furnishes V, J and clone size, whereas the DNA furnished D and trimming. The sample data list approximately 91,000 clones, and more than 80% of these were observed just once. Clones ranked in the top ten supply 2.1% of the sample.

In this sample, this clone turned up a few times. The specificity of this receptor is unknown. Qualities for individual bases were not recorded, and no much larger clone is one base off. The germline V gene yields MNHEY for CDR1 and SVGAGI for CDR2. Taken from cysteine to phenylalanine, the CDR3 has 14 residues. CDR3 DNA only is kept here, 42 bases in frame from base 1. V is clipped by 5 bases and J by 3 bases, and the sequence between their germline boundaries is 11 bases long. The TCR was taken from a human donor with glioblastoma. The chain is made from TRBV6-5 and TRBJ1-5; the D gene is perhaps TRBD1, on 6 matching bases. The input for sequencing was blood, taken after dendritic cell vaccination. The CDR3 region has the sequence CASSDRNHNQPQHF. The DNA reads TGTGCCAGCAGTGACAGGAACCACAATCAGCCCCAGCATTTT.